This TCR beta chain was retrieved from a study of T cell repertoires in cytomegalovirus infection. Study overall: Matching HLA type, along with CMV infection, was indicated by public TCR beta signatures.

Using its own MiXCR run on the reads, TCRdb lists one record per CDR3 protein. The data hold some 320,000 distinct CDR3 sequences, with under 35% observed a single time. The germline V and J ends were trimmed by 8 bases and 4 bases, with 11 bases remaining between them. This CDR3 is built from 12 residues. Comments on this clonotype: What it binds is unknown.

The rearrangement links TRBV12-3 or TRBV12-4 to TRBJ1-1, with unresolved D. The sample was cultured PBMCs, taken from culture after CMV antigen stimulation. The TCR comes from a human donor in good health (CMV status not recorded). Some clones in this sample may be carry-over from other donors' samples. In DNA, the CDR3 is TGTGCCAGCGTTCTGCGGAGCACTGAAGCTTTCTTT. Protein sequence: CASVLRSTEAFF.